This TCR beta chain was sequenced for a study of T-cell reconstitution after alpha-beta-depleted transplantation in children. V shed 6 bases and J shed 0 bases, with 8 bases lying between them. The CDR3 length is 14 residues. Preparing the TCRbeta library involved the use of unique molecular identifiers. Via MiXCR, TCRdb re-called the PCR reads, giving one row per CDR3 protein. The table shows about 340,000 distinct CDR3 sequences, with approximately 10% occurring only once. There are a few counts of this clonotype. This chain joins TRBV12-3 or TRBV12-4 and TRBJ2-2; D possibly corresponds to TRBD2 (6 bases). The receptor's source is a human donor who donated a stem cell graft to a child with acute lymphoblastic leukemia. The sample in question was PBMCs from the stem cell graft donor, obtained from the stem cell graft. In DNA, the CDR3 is TGTGCCAGCAGGGGGACTTCGAACACCGGGGAGCTGTTTTTT. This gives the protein CASRGTSNTGELFF.